The text below deals with one T cell receptor beta chain. The antigen remains unidentified. This entry is derived from a study of beta chain features in type 1 diabetes. Looked up from germline, CDR1 is MNHNY and CDR2 is SVGAGI (reference sequence). The CDR3 has 13 residues. Germline trimming cut 7 bases from V and 7 bases from J; bases unmatched to any gene: 9. Overall study findings and caveats: cDNA-based sequencing might over-represent cells highly expressing TCR. All four CD4+ subsets from Type 1 diabetes patients carried moderately but significantly shorter TCRB CDR3s. Patients and controls would share equally any PCR tilt toward shorter templates.

Expressed TCRB transcripts were sequenced because the isolated RNA had all been reverse transcribed beforehand. Repertoires were generated with immunoSEQ multiplex PCR, while TCRdb's copy carries only in-frame clones and drops some. The data contain hundreds of thousands of clones, over 12% of them seen just once; the ten biggest clones take up approximately 0.039%. The clonotype was recovered from a man younger than 35 with type 1 diabetes. The chain links TRBV6-6 to TRBJ2-7, with 8 bases fitting TRBD1. The sample comprised naive CD4+ T cells from blood. Written as DNA, the CDR3 is TGTGCCAGCACCAGGGGGCGTTTTGAAGAGCAGTACTTC. This codes for CASTRGRFEEQYF.